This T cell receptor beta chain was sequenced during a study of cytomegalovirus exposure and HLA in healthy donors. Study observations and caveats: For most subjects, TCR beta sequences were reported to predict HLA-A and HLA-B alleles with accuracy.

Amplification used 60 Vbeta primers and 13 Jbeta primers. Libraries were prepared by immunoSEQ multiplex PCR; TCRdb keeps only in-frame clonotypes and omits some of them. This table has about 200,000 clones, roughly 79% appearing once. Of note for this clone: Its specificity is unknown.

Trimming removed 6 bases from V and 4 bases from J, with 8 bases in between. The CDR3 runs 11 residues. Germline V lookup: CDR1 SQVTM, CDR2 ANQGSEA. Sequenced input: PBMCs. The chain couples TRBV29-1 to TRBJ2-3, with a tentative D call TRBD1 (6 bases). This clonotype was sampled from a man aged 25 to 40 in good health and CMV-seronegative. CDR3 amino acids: CSVHRADTQYF. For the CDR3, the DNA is TGCAGCGTACACAGGGCAGATACGCAGTATTTT.